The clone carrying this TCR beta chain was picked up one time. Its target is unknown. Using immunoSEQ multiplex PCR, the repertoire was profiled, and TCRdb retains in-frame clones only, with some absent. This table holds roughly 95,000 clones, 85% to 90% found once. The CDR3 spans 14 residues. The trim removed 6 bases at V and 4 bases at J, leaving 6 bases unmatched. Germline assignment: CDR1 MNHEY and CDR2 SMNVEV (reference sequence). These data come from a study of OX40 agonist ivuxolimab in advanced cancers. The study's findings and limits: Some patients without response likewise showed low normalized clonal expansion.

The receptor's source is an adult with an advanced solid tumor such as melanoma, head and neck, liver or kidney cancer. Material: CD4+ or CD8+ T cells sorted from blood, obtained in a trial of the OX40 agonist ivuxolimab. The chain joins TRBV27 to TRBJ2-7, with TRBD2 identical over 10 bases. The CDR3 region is CASSPSGSFYEQYF. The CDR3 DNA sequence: TGTGCCAGCAGCCCTAGCGGGAGCTTTTACGAGCAGTACTTC.